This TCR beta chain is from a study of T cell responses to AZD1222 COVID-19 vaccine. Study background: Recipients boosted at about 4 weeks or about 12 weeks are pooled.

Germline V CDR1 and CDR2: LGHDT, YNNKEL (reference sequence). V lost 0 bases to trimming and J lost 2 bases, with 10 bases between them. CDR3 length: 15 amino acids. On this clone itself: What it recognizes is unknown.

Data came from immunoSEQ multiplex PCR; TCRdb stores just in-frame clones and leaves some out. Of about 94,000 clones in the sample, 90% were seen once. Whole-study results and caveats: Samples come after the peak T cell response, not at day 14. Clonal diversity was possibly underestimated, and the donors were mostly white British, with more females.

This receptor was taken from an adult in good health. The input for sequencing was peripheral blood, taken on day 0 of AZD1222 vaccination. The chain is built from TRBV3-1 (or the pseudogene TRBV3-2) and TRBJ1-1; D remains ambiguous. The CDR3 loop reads CASSQDVPLNTEAFF. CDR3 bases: TGTGCCAGCAGCCAAGATGTACCGTTAAACACTGAAGCTTTCTTT.